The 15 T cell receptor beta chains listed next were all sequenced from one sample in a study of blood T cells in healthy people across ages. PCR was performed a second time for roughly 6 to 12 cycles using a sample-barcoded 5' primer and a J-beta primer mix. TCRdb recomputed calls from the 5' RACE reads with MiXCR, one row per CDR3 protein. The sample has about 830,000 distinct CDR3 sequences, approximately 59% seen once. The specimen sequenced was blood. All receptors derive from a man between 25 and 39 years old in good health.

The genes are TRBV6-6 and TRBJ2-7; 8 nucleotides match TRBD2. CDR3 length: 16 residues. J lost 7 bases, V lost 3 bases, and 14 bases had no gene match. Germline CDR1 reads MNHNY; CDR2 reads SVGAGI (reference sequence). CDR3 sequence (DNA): TGTGCCAGCAGTTATCTAGCGGGCTCCTTTAACAATGAGCAGTACTTC. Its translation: CASSYLAGSFNNEQYF.

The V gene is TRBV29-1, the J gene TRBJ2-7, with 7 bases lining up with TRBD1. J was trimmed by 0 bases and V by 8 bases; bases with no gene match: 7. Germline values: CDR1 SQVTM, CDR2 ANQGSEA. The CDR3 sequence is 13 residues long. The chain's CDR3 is CSSRTGDSYEQYF. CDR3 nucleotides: TGCAGCTCGAGGACAGGCGACTCCTACGAGCAGTACTTC.

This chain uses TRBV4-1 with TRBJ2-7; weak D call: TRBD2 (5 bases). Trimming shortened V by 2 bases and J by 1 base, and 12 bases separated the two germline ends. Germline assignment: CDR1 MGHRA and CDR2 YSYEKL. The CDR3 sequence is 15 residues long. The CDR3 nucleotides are TGCGCCAGCAGCCAAACGGACGGGGTTTCCTACGAGCAGTACTTC. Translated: CASSQTDGVSYEQYF.

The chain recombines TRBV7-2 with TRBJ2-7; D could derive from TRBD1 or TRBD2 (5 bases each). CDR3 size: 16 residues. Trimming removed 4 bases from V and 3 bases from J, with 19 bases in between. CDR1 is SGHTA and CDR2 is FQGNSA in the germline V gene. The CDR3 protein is CASSSGDGRAGYEQYF. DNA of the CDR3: TGTGCCAGCAGCTCTGGGGACGGCAGGGCGGGCTACGAGCAGTACTTC.

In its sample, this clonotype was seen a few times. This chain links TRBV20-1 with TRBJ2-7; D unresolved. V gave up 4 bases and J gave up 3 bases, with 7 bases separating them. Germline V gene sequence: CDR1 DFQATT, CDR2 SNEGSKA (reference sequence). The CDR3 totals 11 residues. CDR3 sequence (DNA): TGCAGTGCTAACGTTGTCTACGAGCAGTACTTC. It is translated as CSANVVYEQYF.

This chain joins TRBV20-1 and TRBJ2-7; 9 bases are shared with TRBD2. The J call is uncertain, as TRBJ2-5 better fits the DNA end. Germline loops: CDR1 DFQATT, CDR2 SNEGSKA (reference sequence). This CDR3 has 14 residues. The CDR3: CSARIAGAWETQYF. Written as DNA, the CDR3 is TGCAGTGCGAGGATAGCGGGGGCCTGGGAGACCCAGTACTTC.

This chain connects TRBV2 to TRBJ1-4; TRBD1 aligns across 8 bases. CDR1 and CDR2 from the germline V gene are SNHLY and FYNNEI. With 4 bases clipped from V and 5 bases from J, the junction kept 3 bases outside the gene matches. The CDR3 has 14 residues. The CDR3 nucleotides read TGTGCCAGCAGTGGACAGGGGAAGAATGAAAAACTGTTTTTT. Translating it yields CASSGQGKNEKLFF. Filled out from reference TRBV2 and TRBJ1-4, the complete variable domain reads EPEVTQTPSHQVTQMGQEVILRCVPISNHLYFYWYRQILGQKVEFLVSFYNNEISEKSEIFDDQFSVERPDGSNFTLKIRSTKLEDSAMYFCASSGQGKNEKLFFGSGTQLSVL.

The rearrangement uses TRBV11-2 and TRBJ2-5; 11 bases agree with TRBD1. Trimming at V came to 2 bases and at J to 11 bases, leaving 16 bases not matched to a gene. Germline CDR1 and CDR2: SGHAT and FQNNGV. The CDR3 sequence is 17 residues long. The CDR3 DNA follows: TGTGCCAGCAGCTTAACACAGCCGGGACAGGGGGACCGTGAGCAGTACTTC. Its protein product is CASSLTQPGQGDREQYF.

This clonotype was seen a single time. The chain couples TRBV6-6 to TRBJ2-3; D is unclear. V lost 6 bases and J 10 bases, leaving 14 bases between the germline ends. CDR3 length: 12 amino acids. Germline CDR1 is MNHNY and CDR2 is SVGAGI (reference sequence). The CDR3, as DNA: TGTGCCAGCAGCCCCGCGGCCCGGTCGCAGTATTTT. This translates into CASSPAARSQYF.

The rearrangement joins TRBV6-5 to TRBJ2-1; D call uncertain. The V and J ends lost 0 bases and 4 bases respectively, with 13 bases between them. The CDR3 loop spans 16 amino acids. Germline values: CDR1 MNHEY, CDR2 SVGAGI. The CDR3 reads CASSYSRQVGYNEQFF. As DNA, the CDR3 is TGTGCCAGCAGTTACTCGAGGCAGGTCGGTTACAATGAGCAGTTCTTC.

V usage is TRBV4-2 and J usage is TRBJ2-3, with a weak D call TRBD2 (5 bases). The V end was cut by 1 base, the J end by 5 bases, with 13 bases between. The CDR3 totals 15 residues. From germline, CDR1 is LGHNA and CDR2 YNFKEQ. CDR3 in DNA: TGTGCCAGCAGCCAAGGGACCGGGGAGAGAGATACGCAGTATTTT. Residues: CASSQGTGERDTQYF.

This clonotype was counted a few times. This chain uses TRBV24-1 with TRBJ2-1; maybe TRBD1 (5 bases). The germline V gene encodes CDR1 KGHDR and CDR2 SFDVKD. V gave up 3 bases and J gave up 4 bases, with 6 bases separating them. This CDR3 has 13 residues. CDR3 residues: CATSDGHYNEQFF. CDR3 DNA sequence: TGTGCCACCAGTGATGGACATTACAATGAGCAGTTCTTC.

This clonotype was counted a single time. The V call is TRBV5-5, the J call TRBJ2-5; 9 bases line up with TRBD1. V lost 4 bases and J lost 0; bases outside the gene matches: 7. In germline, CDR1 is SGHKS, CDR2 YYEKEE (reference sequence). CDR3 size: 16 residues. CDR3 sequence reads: CASSERDRVYQETQYF. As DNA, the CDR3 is TGTGCCAGCAGCGAAAGGGACAGGGTGTACCAAGAGACCCAGTACTTC. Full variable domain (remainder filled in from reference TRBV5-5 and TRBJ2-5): DAGVTQSPTHLIKTRGQQVTLRCSPISGHKSVSWYQQVLGQGPQFIFQYYEKEERGRGNFPDRFSARQFPNYSSELNVNALLLGDSALYLCASSERDRVYQETQYFGPGTRLLVL.

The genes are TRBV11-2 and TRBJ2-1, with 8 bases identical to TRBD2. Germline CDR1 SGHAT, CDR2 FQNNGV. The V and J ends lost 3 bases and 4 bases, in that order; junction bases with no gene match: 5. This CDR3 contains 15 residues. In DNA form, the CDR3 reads TGTGCCAGCAGCTTGGGTAGCGGGGTTTACAATGAGCAGTTCTTC. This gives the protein CASSLGSGVYNEQFF.

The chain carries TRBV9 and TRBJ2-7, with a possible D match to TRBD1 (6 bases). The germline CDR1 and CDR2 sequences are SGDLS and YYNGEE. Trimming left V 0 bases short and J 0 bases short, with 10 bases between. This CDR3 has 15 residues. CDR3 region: CASSVGGHNSYEQYF. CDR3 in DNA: TGTGCCAGCAGCGTAGGGGGACATAACTCCTACGAGCAGTACTTC.